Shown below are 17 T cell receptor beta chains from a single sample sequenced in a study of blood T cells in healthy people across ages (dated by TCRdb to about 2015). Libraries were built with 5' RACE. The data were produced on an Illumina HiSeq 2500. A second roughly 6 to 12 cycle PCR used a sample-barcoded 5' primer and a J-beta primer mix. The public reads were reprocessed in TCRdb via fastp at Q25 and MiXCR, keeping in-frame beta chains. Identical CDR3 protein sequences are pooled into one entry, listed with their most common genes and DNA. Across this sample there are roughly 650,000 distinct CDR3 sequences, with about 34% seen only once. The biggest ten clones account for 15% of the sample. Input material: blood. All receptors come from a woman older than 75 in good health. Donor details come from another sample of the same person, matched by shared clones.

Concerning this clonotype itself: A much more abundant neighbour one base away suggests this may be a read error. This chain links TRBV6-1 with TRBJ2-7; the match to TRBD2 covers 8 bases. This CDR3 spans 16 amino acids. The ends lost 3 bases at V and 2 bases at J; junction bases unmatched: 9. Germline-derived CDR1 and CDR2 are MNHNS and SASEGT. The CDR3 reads CASSEMLTGRAYEQYF. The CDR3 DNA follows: TGTGCCAGCAGTGAGATGCTAACCGGGAGGGCCTACGAGCAGTACTTC.

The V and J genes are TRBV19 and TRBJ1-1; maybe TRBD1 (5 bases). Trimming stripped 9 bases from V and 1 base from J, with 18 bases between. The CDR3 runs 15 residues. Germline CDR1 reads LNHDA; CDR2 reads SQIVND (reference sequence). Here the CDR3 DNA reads TGTGCCAGCCGAGGGACCGGGACGGCGAACACTGAAGCTTTCTTT. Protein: CASRGTGTANTEAFF.

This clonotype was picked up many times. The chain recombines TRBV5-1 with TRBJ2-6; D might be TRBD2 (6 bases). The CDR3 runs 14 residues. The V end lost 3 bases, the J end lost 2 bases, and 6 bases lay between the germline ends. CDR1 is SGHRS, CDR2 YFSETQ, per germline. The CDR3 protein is CASSWGAGANVLTF. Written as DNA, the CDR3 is TGCGCCAGCAGCTGGGGGGCTGGGGCCAACGTCCTGACTTTC.

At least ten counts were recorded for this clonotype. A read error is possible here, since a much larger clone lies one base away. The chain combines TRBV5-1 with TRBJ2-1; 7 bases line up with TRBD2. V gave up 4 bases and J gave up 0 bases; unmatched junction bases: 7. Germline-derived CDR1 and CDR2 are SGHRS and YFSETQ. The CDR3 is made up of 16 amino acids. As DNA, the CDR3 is TGCGCCAGCAGCGTAAGAGCGGGGAGCTCCTACAATGAGCAGTTCTTC. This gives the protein CASSVRAGSSYNEQFF.

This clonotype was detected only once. The CDR3 is CASSFQGRVRDGYTF. CDR3 DNA sequence: TGTGCCAGCAGCTTTCAGGGCAGGGTGAGGGATGGCTACACCTTC. The chain uses TRBV7-2 and TRBJ1-2; possible D gene TRBD1, 5 bases. The V end was cut by 3 bases, the J end by 6 bases, with 17 bases between. The germline CDR1 and CDR2 sequences are SGHTA and FQGNSA. The CDR3 extends over 15 amino acids. The variable domain in full, completed from reference TRBV7-2 and TRBJ1-2, reads GAGVSQSPSNKVTEKGKDVELRCDPISGHTALYWYRQSLGQGLEFLIYFQGNSAPDKSGLPSDRFSAERTGGSVSTLTIQRTQQEDSAVYLCASSFQGRVRDGYTFGSGTRLTVV.

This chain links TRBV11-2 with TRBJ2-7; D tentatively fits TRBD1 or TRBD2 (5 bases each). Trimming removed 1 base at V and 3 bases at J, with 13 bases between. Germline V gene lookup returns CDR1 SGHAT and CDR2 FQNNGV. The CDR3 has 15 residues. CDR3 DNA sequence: TGTGCCAGCAGCTTAGCCTGGGGACCGAGCTACGAGCAGTACTTC. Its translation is CASSLAWGPSYEQYF.

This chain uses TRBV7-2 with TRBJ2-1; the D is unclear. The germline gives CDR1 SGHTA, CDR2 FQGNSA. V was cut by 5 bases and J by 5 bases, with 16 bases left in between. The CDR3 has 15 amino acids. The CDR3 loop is CASSLVRSEDNEQFF. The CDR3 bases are TGTGCCAGCAGCCTGGTGCGGTCCGAGGACAATGAGCAGTTCTTC.

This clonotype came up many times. CDR3 DNA sequence: TGTGCCAGCAGCGTAGGCGCTAGCGGGGGGGACAATGAGCAGTTCTTC. Protein: CASSVGASGGDNEQFF. The chain recombines TRBV9 with TRBJ2-1, with 12 positions matching TRBD2. Germline values: CDR1 SGDLS, CDR2 YYNGEE. This CDR3 region has 16 residues. The V gene end was trimmed by 0 bases and the J gene end by 5 bases; junction bases not matched to a gene: 3.

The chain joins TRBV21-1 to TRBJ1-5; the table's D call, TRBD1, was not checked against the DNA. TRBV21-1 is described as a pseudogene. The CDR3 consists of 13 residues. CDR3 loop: CASSKGGSQPQHF. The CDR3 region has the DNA TGTGCCAGCAGCAAAGGGGGGTCGCAGCCCCAGCATTTT.

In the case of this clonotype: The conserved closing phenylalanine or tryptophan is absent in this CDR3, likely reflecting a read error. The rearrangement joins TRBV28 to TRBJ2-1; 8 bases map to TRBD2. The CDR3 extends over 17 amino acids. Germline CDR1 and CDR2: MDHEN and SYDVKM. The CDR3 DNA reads TGTACCAGCAGTTTGCCCCGAGGGCCGGGGGGGCGATACGAGCAGTTCTTA. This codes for CTSSLPRGPGGRYEQFL.

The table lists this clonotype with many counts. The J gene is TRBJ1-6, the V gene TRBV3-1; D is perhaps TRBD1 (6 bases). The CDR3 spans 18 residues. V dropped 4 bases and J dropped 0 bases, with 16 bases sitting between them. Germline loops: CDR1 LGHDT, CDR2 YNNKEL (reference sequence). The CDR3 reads CASSRDRSISSYNSPLHF. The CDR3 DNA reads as TGTGCCAGCAGCCGTGACAGGAGTATCAGCTCCTATAATTCACCCCTCCACTTT.

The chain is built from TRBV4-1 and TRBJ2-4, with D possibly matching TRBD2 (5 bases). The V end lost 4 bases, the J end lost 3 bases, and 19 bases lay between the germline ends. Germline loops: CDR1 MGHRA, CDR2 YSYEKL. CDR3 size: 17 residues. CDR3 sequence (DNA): TGCGCCAGCAGCCCCGTTTTTAGCAGCGGCGACAAAAACATTCAGTACTTC. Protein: CASSPVFSSGDKNIQYF.

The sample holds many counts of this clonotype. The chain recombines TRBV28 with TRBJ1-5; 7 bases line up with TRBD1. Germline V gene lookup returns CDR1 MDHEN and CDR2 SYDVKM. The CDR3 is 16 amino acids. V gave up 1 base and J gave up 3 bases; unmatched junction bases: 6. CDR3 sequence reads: CASSLFQGENNQPQHF. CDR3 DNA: TGTGCCAGCAGTTTATTCCAGGGGGAGAACAATCAGCCCCAGCATTTT.

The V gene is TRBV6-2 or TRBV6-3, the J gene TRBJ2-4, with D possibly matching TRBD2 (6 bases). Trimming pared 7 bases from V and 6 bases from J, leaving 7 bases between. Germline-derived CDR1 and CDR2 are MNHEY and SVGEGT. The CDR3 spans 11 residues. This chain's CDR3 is CASTEGNIQYF. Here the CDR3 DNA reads TGTGCCAGCACGGAGGGAAACATTCAGTACTTC.

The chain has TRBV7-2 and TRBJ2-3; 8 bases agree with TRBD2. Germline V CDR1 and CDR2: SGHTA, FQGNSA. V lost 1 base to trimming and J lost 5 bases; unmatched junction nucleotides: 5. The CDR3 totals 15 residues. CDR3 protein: CASSLGGGIGDTQYF. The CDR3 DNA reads TGTGCCAGCAGCTTAGGCGGGGGGATAGGAGATACGCAGTATTTT.

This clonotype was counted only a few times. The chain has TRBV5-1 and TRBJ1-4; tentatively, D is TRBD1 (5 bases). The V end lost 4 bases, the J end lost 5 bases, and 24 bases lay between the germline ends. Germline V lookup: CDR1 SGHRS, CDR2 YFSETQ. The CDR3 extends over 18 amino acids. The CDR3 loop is CASSPGLATGRTNEKLFF. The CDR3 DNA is TGCGCCAGCAGCCCCGGGCTGGCAACGGGACGGACAAATGAAAAACTGTTTTTT.

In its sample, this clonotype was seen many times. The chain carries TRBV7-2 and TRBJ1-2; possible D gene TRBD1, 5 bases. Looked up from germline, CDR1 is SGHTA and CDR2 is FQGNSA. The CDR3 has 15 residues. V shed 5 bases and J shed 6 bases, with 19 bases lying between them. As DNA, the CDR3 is TGTGCCAGCAGCCTCCGGGACGGAGGCTTCGATGGCTACACCTTC. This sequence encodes CASSLRDGGFDGYTF.